This T cell receptor (beta chain) came from a study of glioma-infiltrating T cells after dendritic cell vaccination. Time point defined: after dendritic cell vaccination, including at tumor progression/relapse. Per the germline V gene, CDR1 is KGHSH and CDR2 is LQKENI. V lost 2 bases to trimming and J lost 2 bases; unmatched junction nucleotides: 6. The length of the CDR3 is 16 residues. Up to roughly 2 ug genomic DNA was used for TCRB CDR3 amplification. Data came from immunoSEQ multiplex PCR; TCRdb stores just in-frame clones and leaves some out. The table lists 75,000 to 95,000 clones, 87% of them singletons.

V and J are TRBV18 and TRBJ1-3; TRBD1 matches at 7 bases. This clonotype originated in a human donor with glioblastoma. The sequenced sample was blood, obtained after dendritic cell vaccination. In nucleotides, the CDR3 is TGTGCCAGCTCACCAGGACGCCAGGGGGCTGGAAACACCATATATTTT. This sequence encodes CASSPGRQGAGNTIYF.